The 3 T cell receptor beta chains in this list originate from one sample, sequenced in a study of T cells expressing NK-cell markers. TCRdb reprocessed the 5' RACE reads and keeps a single row for each CDR3 protein, giving no DNA. Listed are fewer than 300,000 distinct CDR3 sequences; roughly 4.2% falls within the top ten. Sequenced input: blood T cells: a sorted CD56 or NKG2C T cell subset, CD4+ or CD8+ T cells, or bulk PBMC T cells (not recorded which). These TCRs come from a woman aged 18 to 75 in good health.

The chain carries TRBV7-2 and TRBJ1-6. The germline gives CDR1 SGHTA, CDR2 FQGNSA. The CDR3 loop spans 15 amino acids. The CDR3 reads CASSLDRQSNSPLHF.

The chain joins TRBV4-2 to TRBJ1-2; the D call from TCRdb, TRBD1, cannot be confirmed without DNA. CDR3 length equals 15 residues. Germline-derived CDR1 and CDR2 are LGHNA and YNFKEQ. CDR3 loop: CASSQDSQGAGGYTF.

The rearrangement links TRBV5-1 to TRBJ1-5; the D gene TCRdb calls, TRBD1, cannot be checked with no DNA. Germline assignment: CDR1 SGHRS and CDR2 YFSETQ. This CDR3 contains 18 residues. This chain's CDR3 is CASSAGTGGSTSNQPQHF. Complete variable domain (other parts from reference TRBV5-1 and TRBJ1-5): KAGVTQTPRYLIKTRGQQVTLSCSPISGHRSVSWYQQTPGQGLQFLFEYFSETQRNKGNFPGRFSGRQFSNSRSEMNVSTLELGDSALYLCASSAGTGGSTSNQPQHFGDGTRLSIL.